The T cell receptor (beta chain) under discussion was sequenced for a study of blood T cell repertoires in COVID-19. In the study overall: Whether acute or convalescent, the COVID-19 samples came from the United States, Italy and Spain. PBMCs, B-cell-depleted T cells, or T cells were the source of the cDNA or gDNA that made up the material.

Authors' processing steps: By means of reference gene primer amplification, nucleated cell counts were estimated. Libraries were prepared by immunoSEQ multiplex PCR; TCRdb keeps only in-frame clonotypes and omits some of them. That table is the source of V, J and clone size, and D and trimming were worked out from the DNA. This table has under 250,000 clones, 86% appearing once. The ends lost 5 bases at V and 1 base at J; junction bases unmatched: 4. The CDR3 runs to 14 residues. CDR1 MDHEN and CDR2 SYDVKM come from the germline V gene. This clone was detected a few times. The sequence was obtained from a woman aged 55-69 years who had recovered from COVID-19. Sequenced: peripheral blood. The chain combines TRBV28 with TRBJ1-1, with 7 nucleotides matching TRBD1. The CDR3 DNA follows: TGTGCCAGCAGTACCCGGACAGGGAACACTGAAGCTTTCTTT. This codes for CASSTRTGNTEAFF.